This T cell receptor (beta chain) stems from a study of T cells in Graves' hyperthyroidism and ophthalmopathy. Overall study findings and caveats: The majority of expanded thyroid clonotypes above 0.001 also appeared in blood.

Diagnoses were made from clinical symptoms, serum measures (thyroxine and TRAb), thyroid ultrasound and orbital computed tomography. This clonotype has a handful of counts. Its antigen is unknown. The CDR3 is made up of 15 amino acids. CDR1 MNHEY and CDR2 SMNVEV come from the germline V gene (reference sequence). V shed 5 bases and J shed 4 bases, with 17 bases lying between them. Amplified regions were TCR beta CDR3 sequences from RNA transcripts. During a first-round RT-PCR of the TCR CDR3, the HTBI primer set was used. MiXCR, applied by TCRdb to the multiplex PCR reads, yields one record per CDR3 protein. The data contain under 300,000 distinct CDR3 sequences, about 14% of them singletons.

The rearrangement links TRBV27 to TRBJ1-1; D perhaps matches TRBD1 (6 bases). The TCR sequence derives from a woman aged 35 to 49 with Graves' hyperthyroidism that later progressed to Graves' ophthalmopathy. Sequenced material: blood. The DNA of the CDR3 is TGTGCCAGCAGTAGCGGGGGCGCCCCGGGCACTGAAGCTTTCTTT. Its translation: CASSSGGAPGTEAFF.